This is a list of T cell receptor beta chains from one sample in a study of T cell changes during pregnancy in multiple sclerosis. The assay was immunoSEQ multiplex PCR, and TCRdb's table has in-frame clones only and misses some. Altogether about 100,000 clones are present, 92% being singletons, with the ten largest covering 1.9%. The sample in question was peripheral blood, obtained after pregnancy. The receptors derive from a female donor with multiple sclerosis, enrolled in a pregnancy study. Both conserved end residues are part of each CDR3. Each record gives: J gene, V gene, clone size, D gene, CDR3 protein, CDR3 DNA. The D gene is left open where the match is weak. Some rows mark clone size as missing; the rest say once, few, many or name a class of expanded clone.

>TRBJ2-2|TRBV2|NA|NA
CASSEQGLPGELFF
TGTGCCAGCAGTGAGCAGGGTCTTCCCGGGGAGCTGTTTTTT
>TRBJ2-2|TRBV13|NA|TRBD2
CASSLAGGVSTGELFF
TGTGCCAGCAGCTTAGCTGGGGGGGTAAGCACCGGGGAGCTGTTTTTT
>TRBJ1-1|TRBV7-2|NA|NA
CASSSQDSGEAFF
TGTGCCAGCAGCTCACAGGATTCAGGGGAAGCTTTCTTT
>TRBJ2-1|TRBV27|NA|NA
CASSLLVGAAYNEQFF
TGTGCCAGCAGTTTACTTGTGGGAGCTGCCTACAATGAGCAGTTCTTC
>TRBJ1-5|TRBV6-1|NA|NA
CASRGGRVDNQPQHF
TGTGCCAGCAGGGGTGGCAGGGTAGACAATCAGCCCCAGCATTTT
>TRBJ2-1|TRBV11-2|few|TRBD2
CASSLEAGVGYEQFF
TGTGCCAGCAGCTTAGAAGCGGGAGTAGGATATGAGCAGTTCTTC
>TRBJ2-1|TRBV6-1|NA|NA
CASLARVSNEQFF
TGTGCCAGCCTTGCCAGGGTTAGCAATGAGCAGTTCTTC
>TRBJ2-3|TRBV29-1|NA|NA
CSVEQALLFTDTQYF
TGCAGCGTTGAACAGGCCCTACTTTTCACAGATACGCAGTATTTT
>TRBJ2-3|TRBV6-4|NA|TRBD2
CASSERGGQDTQYF
TGTGCCAGCAGTGAGCGGGGGGGCCAAGATACGCAGTATTTT
>TRBJ2-7|TRBV11-2|many|NA
CASRYQSLVPEQYF
TGTGCCAGCAGATACCAATCGCTAGTCCCCGAGCAGTACTTC
>TRBJ1-3|TRBV13|NA|NA
CASSLGQSSSGNTIYF
TGTGCCAGCAGCTTAGGACAGTCGAGCTCTGGAAACACCATATATTTT
>TRBJ1-1|TRBV19|NA|NA
CASSIRANTEAFF
TGTGCCAGTAGTATCCGCGCAAACACTGAAGCTTTCTTT
>TRBJ1-5|TRBV6-1|NA|NA
CASSDDRRRNQPQHF
TGTGCCAGCAGTGACGACAGGAGGAGGAATCAGCCCCAGCATTTT
>TRBJ1-3|TRBV7-6|once|TRBD1
CASSSGTGAGNTIYF
TGTGCCAGCAGCTCAGGGACAGGGGCTGGAAACACCATATATTTT
>TRBJ1-3|TRBV4-1|NA|NA
CASSQDAEGPSSGNTIYF
TGCGCCAGCAGCCAAGATGCGGAGGGACCGAGCTCTGGAAACACCATATATTTT
>TRBJ2-7|TRBV7-9|NA|NA
CASSSRQDPYEQYF
TGTGCCAGCAGCTCCCGACAGGACCCCTACGAGCAGTACTTC
>TRBJ2-2|TRBV5-1|NA|NA
CASSLTLGLILGELFF
TGCGCCAGCAGCTTGACGTTGGGACTGATACTTGGGGAGCTGTTTTTT
>TRBJ2-5|TRBV15|NA|NA
CATSRLPGGGETQYF
TGTGCCACCAGCAGACTCCCCGGGGGAGGTGAGACCCAGTACTTC
>TRBJ1-4|TRBV7-2|NA|NA
CASSFTGPEEKLFF
TGTGCCAGCAGCTTTACAGGGCCGGAGGAAAAACTGTTTTTT
>TRBJ2-7|TRBV6-1|NA|TRBD1
CASTGTGTSYEQYF
TGTGCCAGCACCGGGACAGGGACGTCCTACGAGCAGTACTTC
>TRBJ2-1|TRBV5-1|NA|TRBD1
CASRTGAGNEQFF
TGCGCCAGCAGGACAGGGGCCGGCAATGAGCAGTTCTTC
>TRBJ2-1|TRBV30|NA|TRBD2
CAWGTTYNEQFF
TGTGCCTGGGGGACTACCTACAATGAGCAGTTCTTC
>TRBJ2-4|TRBV7-2|NA|NA
CASSLDGGRAKNIQYF
TGTGCCAGCAGCTTAGATGGTGGGAGGGCCAAAAACATTCAGTACTTC
>TRBJ2-5|TRBV7-9|NA|TRBD2
CASSPSTSGGTQETQYF
TGTGCCAGCAGCCCCTCGACTAGCGGGGGGACCCAAGAGACCCAGTACTTC
>TRBJ2-1|TRBV30|NA|NA
CAWSVREREQFF
TGTGCCTGGAGTGTACGAGAGCGGGAGCAGTTCTTC
>TRBJ1-1|TRBV28|NA|NA
CASSYDALDRDIGEAFF
TGTGCCAGCAGCTACGACGCACTGGACCGGGACATAGGTGAAGCTTTCTTT
>TRBJ2-7|TRBV4-3|NA|TRBD2
CASSQGSGGAYEQYF
TGCGCCAGCAGCCAAGGAAGCGGGGGGGCTTACGAGCAGTACTTC
>TRBJ2-1|TRBV5-1|NA|NA
CASSALLVDEQFF
TGCGCCAGCAGCGCTCTACTAGTGGATGAGCAGTTCTTC
>TRBJ1-6|TRBV18|once|NA
CASSSNGPYNSPLHF
TGTGCCAGCTCATCCAATGGGCCCTATAATTCACCCCTCCACTTT
>TRBJ1-1|TRBV10-3|NA|NA
CAISKTDNTEAFF
TGTGCCATCAGTAAGACAGATAACACTGAAGCTTTCTTT
>TRBJ1-1|TRBV28|once|TRBD1
CASSQGQGYTEAFF
TGTGCCAGCAGTCAAGGACAGGGATACACTGAAGCTTTCTTT
>TRBJ2-7|TRBV28|NA|TRBD1
CASSRPDREYEQYF
TGTGCCAGCAGCCGACCGGACAGGGAATACGAGCAGTACTTC
>TRBJ1-2|TRBV7-9|NA|TRBD1
CASSLKGGSGNGYTF
TGTGCCAGCAGCCTTAAAGGGGGCTCGGGGAACGGCTACACCTTC
>TRBJ1-5|TRBV11-2|few|NA
CASSQTSNQPQHF
TGTGCCAGCAGCCAGACAAGCAATCAGCCCCAGCATTTT
>TRBJ2-7|TRBV13|NA|TRBD2
CASSRREGYEQYF
TGTGCCAGCAGCAGGAGGGAGGGCTACGAGCAGTACTTC
>TRBJ1-1|TRBV5-6|NA|NA
CASSLATGQNTEAFF
TGTGCCAGCAGCTTGGCAACAGGCCAGAACACTGAAGCTTTCTTT
>TRBJ1-2|TRBV30|NA|NA
CAWSAGSYGYTF
TGTGCCTGGAGTGCAGGGTCCTATGGCTACACCTTC
>TRBJ2-2|TRBV5-1|NA|NA
CASSLGGNTGELFF
TGCGCCAGCAGCTTGGGGGGCAACACCGGGGAGCTGTTTTTT
>TRBJ1-2|TRBV4-3|NA|NA
CASSQTVLFPYGYTF
TGCGCCAGCAGCCAAACAGTCCTCTTCCCGTATGGCTACACCTTC
>TRBJ2-7|TRBV15|NA|TRBD2
CATSRGREGPYEQYF
TGTGCCACCAGCAGAGGACGGGAGGGCCCCTACGAGCAGTACTTC
>TRBJ1-5|TRBV2|NA|TRBD1
CASRPGQGSGQPQHF
TGTGCCAGCAGACCCGGACAGGGGTCGGGTCAGCCCCAGCATTTT
>TRBJ2-5|TRBV13|NA|TRBD1
CASSSRRQGQETQYF
TGTGCCAGCAGCTCCAGAAGACAGGGTCAAGAGACCCAGTACTTC
>TRBJ1-6|TRBV4-3|few|NA
CASSQEAGADSPLHF
TGCGCCAGCAGCCAAGAGGCAGGGGCGGATTCACCCCTCCACTTT
>TRBJ2-1|TRBV5-1|NA|TRBD1
CASGQGHNEQFF
TGCGCCAGCGGACAGGGACACAATGAGCAGTTCTTC
>TRBJ1-1|TRBV28|NA|TRBD1
CASSLPGGTEAFF
TGTGCCAGCAGTTTGCCAGGGGGCACTGAAGCTTTCTTT
>TRBJ1-2|TRBV5-5|NA|NA
CASSFEDRNYGYTF
TGTGCCAGCAGTTTTGAGGACAGAAACTATGGCTACACCTTC
>TRBJ1-2|TRBV16|NA|NA
CASSHDTGINYGYTF
TGTGCCAGCAGCCACGACACAGGGATCAACTATGGCTACACCTTC
>TRBJ1-4|TRBV29-1|NA|TRBD1
CSALGQTNEKLFF
TGCAGCGCTTTGGGACAGACTAATGAAAAACTGTTTTTT
>TRBJ2-2|TRBV19|NA|NA
CAIQRNANTGELFF
TGTGCCATTCAGAGGAACGCGAACACCGGGGAGCTGTTTTTT
>TRBJ2-7|TRBV19|once|TRBD2
CASRTTPIAGGPYEQYF
TGTGCCAGTAGAACAACACCAATAGCGGGAGGGCCCTACGAGCAGTACTTC
>TRBJ1-4|TRBV2|NA|TRBD1
CASRGDRVNEKLFF
TGTGCCAGCAGAGGGGACAGGGTTAATGAAAAACTGTTTTTT
>TRBJ2-5|TRBV7-7|NA|NA
CASSLDYEETQYF
TGTGCCAGCAGCCTCGACTACGAAGAGACCCAGTACTTC
>TRBJ2-1|TRBV5-1|NA|TRBD2
CASSYLAGDNEQFF
TGCGCCAGCAGCTATTTAGCGGGGGACAATGAGCAGTTCTTC
>TRBJ2-2|TRBV18|NA|NA
CASSQQNTGELFF
TGTGCCAGCTCACAACAGAACACCGGGGAGCTGTTTTTT